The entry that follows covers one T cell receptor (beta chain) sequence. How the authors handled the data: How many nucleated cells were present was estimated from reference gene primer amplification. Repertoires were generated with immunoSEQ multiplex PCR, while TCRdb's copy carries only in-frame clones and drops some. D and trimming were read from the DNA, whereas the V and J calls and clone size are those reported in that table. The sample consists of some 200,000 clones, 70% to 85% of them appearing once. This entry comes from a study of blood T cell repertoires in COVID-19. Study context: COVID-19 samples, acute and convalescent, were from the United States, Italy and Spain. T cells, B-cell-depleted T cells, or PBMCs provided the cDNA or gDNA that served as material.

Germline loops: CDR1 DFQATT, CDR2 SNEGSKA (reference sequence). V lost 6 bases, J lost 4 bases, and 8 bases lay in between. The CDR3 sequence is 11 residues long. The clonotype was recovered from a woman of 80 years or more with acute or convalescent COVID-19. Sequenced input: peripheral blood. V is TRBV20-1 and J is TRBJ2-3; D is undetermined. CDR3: CSALRSDTQYF. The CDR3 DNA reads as TGCAGTGCCCTACGCTCAGATACGCAGTATTTT.